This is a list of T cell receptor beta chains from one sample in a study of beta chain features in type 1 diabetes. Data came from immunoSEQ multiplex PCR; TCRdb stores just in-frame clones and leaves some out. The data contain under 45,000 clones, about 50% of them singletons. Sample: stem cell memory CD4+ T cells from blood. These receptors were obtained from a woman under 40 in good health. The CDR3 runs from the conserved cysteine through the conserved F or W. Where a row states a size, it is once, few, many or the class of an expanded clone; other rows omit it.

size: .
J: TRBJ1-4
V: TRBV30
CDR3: CAWNGQGREKLFF

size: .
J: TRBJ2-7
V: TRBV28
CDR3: CASDRRKTGAGEQYF

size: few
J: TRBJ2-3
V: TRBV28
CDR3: CASSYKLPDTQYF

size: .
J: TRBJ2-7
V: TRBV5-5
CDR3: CASTPTGISYEQYF

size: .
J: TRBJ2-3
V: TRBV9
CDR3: CASSVVPGQGTDTQYF

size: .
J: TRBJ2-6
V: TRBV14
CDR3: CASSRLGGVKEDVLTF

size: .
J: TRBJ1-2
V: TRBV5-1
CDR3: CASSLAGQGAHGYTF

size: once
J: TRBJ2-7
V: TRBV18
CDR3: CASSPLPRITRRRYEQYF

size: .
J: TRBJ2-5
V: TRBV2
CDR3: CASSALREATQYF

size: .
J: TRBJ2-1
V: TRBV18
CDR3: CASSNLGTSNEQFF

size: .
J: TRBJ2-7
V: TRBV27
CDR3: CASSFMLAGAYEQYF

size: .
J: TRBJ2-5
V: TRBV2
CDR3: CASMGSGRETQYF

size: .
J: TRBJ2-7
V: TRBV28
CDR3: CASSLPVGQGSYEQYF

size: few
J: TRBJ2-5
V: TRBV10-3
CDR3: CAISDVTLSQETQYF

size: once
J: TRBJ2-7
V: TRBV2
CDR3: CASKPETGISEQYF